This T cell receptor beta chain comes out of a study of blood T cells in healthy people across ages. Next came a second PCR, run for about 6 to 12 cycles, which used a sample-barcoded 5' primer along with a J-beta primer mix. TCRdb reprocessed the 5' RACE reads via MiXCR and lists one record per CDR3 protein. The sample lists hundreds of thousands of distinct CDR3 sequences, roughly three fifths occurring once. This clonotype was seen more than once but under ten times. Per germline, CDR1 MNHEY and CDR2 SMNVEV (reference sequence). V was pared by 7 bases and J by 2 bases, with 7 bases of the junction left unmatched. This CDR3 contains 14 residues.

This receptor was identified in a man aged 35 to 55 in good health. Sequencing was done on a sample of blood. The rearrangement joins TRBV27 to TRBJ2-7, with TRBD1 matching 8 bases. The DNA of the CDR3 is TGTGCCAGCAAACCGACAGGGGCAACCTACGAGCAGTACTTC. Its protein is CASKPTGATYEQYF.